These T cell receptor beta chains were read from a single sample in a study of cytomegalovirus exposure and HLA in healthy donors. TCRdb keeps only in-frame clones here, not all; method: immunoSEQ multiplex PCR. The repertoire holds 50,000 to 70,000 clones, with over 85% as singletons. Input material: PBMCs. These receptors all come from a woman in her late teens or twenties in good health and CMV-seropositive. The CDR3 runs from the conserved cysteine through the conserved F or W. D genes are given only for firm matches. Rows give clone size only sometimes, using once, few, many, or a class for an expanded clone.

V gene	clone size	J gene	D gene	CDR3 DNA	CDR3 protein
TRBV2	.	TRBJ1-4	.	TGTGCCAGCGGGGGGGTAAGGACAGCCTCAACTAATGAAAAACTGTTTTTT	CASGGVRTASTNEKLFF
TRBV6-6	.	TRBJ1-4	.	TGTGCCAGCAGTTACTCTGGGAGTAATGAAAAACTGTTTTTT	CASSYSGSNEKLFF
TRBV6-1	.	TRBJ2-1	.	TGTGCCAGCAAGCCACAGGGTTACAATGAGCAGTTCTTC	CASKPQGYNEQFF
TRBV2	.	TRBJ1-2	.	TGTGCCAGCAGTGAAGATTGGGCAGCAAAACGCAGCTATGGCTACACCTTC	CASSEDWAAKRSYGYTF
TRBV30	.	TRBJ1-3	TRBD1	TGTGCCTGGAGTGTATTTAAACAGGGGAACGCTGGAAACACCATATATTTT	CAWSVFKQGNAGNTIYF
TRBV11-3	.	TRBJ2-7	TRBD1	TGTGCCAGCAGCTTAGATGGGACAGGGATCTACGAGCAGTACTTC	CASSLDGTGIYEQYF
TRBV27	.	TRBJ1-1	TRBD1	TGTGCCAGCAGTTCCCGGACAGGGAACACTGAAGCTTTCTTT	CASSSRTGNTEAFF
TRBV28	.	TRBJ2-7	.	TGTGCCAGCAGCTGGGCCTCGAGTCCCTACGAGCAGTACTTC	CASSWASSPYEQYF
TRBV19	.	TRBJ2-4	TRBD1	TGTGCCAGTAGTCAACCTGCAGGGGGAGCCAAAAACATTCAGTACTTC	CASSQPAGGAKNIQYF
TRBV9	.	TRBJ1-1	.	TGTGCCAGCAGCGTAGTCGAGACTGAAGCTTTCTTT	CASSVVETEAFF
TRBV30	.	TRBJ1-2	TRBD1	TGTGCCTGGAGTGTAGCGTCGGACAGGGGGTCCACCTTC	CAWSVASDRGSTF
TRBV6-6	few	TRBJ2-5	.	TGTGCCAGCAGCGCCTTGGGGGGCCAAGAGACCCAGTACTTC	CASSALGGQETQYF
TRBV11-3	.	TRBJ2-3	TRBD2	TGTGCCAGCAGTAGCACTAGCGGGCTCCCCACAGATACGCAGTATTTT	CASSSTSGLPTDTQYF
TRBV6-1	.	TRBJ2-7	TRBD2	TGTGCCAGCAGGGAAGGGGCGGGGGACTACGAGCAGTACTTC	CASREGAGDYEQYF
TRBV7-8	.	TRBJ2-5	.	TGTGCCAGCAGCTCCACCACTAGTACGGAGACCCAGTACTTC	CASSSTTSTETQYF
TRBV6-9	.	TRBJ2-2	TRBD2	TGTGCCAGCGGAAACAGGGTAGCGGGGGGATCTACTCGCACCGGGGAGCTGTTTTTT	CASGNRVAGGSTRTGELFF
TRBV5-4	.	TRBJ2-7	.	TGTGCCAGCAGCCCCGGAGGGGCCTACGAGCAGTACTTC	CASSPGGAYEQYF
TRBV4-1	.	TRBJ1-3	.	TGCGCCAGCAGACGAAGACAGTTAGCTGGAAACACCATATATTTT	CASRRRQLAGNTIYF
TRBV7-2	.	TRBJ1-5	.	TGTGCCAGCAGCCAGGCGGGGGGCGGTAGTCAGCCCCAGCATTTT	CASSQAGGGSQPQHF
TRBV4-2	.	TRBJ1-5	TRBD1	TGTGCCAGCAGCCAGGCTCAAGGGGGCAGCAATCAGCCCCAGCATTTT	CASSQAQGGSNQPQHF
TRBV7-9	.	TRBJ1-1	.	TGTGCCAGCAGCTCCAGGGGAGGGTCGAACACTGAAGCTTTCTTT	CASSSRGGSNTEAFF
TRBV2	.	TRBJ1-2	.	TGTGCCACCCAGTGGGGGGTCGGCAAAGGCGGCTACACCTTC	CATQWGVGKGGYTF
TRBV4-1	once	TRBJ2-7	.	TGCGCCAGCAGCCAACAGACAGCTTCCTACGAGCAGTACTTC	CASSQQTASYEQYF
TRBV19	.	TRBJ2-7	.	TGTGCCAGTTCCAGGGGAGGGGGAAATAACGAGCAGTACTTC	CASSRGGGNNEQYF
TRBV6-6	.	TRBJ2-1	TRBD2	TGTGCCAGCAGTTCCAGCGGGAGATTGACAAATGAGCAGTTCTTC	CASSSSGRLTNEQFF
TRBV29-1	.	TRBJ1-2	.	TGCAGCGTTGTGAGAGGCGATGGCTACACCTTC	CSVVRGDGYTF
TRBV2	.	TRBJ1-5	TRBD1	TGTGCCAGCAGTGTTGACAGGGACCAGCCCCAGCATTTT	CASSVDRDQPQHF
TRBV4-3	.	TRBJ2-5	.	TGCGCCAGCAGCCAAGACGGCGGGGAGACCCAGTACTTC	CASSQDGGETQYF
TRBV27	.	TRBJ1-1	.	TGTGCCAGCAGTCCCGCGACCGGGAGAACCACTGAAGCTTTCTTT	CASSPATGRTTEAFF
TRBV19	.	TRBJ1-2	.	TGTGCCAGTAGTCCCGGCCGAGGCAGGGTCTATGGCTACACCTTC	CASSPGRGRVYGYTF
TRBV7-2	.	TRBJ2-7	.	TGTGCCAGCAGCCACCCCCGCGGAGCGGTCGAGCAGTACTTC	CASSHPRGAVEQYF
TRBV18	.	TRBJ2-1	TRBD2	TGTGCCAGCTCACCAAAAGCTAGCGGGAATGAGCAGTTCTTC	CASSPKASGNEQFF
TRBV4-2	.	TRBJ1-5	.	TGTGCCAGCAGCCAAGAGGTGTGGGGAGGCCAGCCCCAGCATTTT	CASSQEVWGGQPQHF
TRBV18	.	TRBJ1-1	TRBD1	TGTGCCAGCTCACCGATGACAGGGATGACTGAAGCTTTCTTT	CASSPMTGMTEAFF
TRBV5-4	.	TRBJ2-7	.	TGTGCCAGCAGCTTGGCCGGGATCCCCCAGAACGAGCAGTACTTC	CASSLAGIPQNEQYF
TRBV30	.	TRBJ1-3	.	TGTGCCTGGTCGGGAGGTGATGGAAACACCATATATTTT	CAWSGGDGNTIYF
TRBV11-2	.	TRBJ2-7	.	TGTGCCAGCAGCTTAGTTGGCGGGCACCCCCCTCACGAGCAGTACTTC	CASSLVGGHPPHEQYF
TRBV5-4	.	TRBJ1-2	.	TGTGCCAGCAGCTTCTTCAGATTTGAAGGGGATGGCTACACCTTC	CASSFFRFEGDGYTF
TRBV30	.	TRBJ2-3	.	TGTGCCTGGGTACGACAGACTCTGACAGATACGCAGTATTTT	CAWVRQTLTDTQYF
TRBV28	.	TRBJ2-7	TRBD1	TGTGCCAGCAGACGTCCGGGACAGGGAATTAACTACGAGCAGTACTTC	CASRRPGQGINYEQYF
TRBV4-2	.	TRBJ2-7	TRBD1	TGTGCCAGCAGCCGACAAGACAGGGTACCTAGCGAGCAGTACTTC	CASSRQDRVPSEQYF